Listed below are T cell receptor beta chains from one sample, sequenced in a study of OX40 agonist ivuxolimab in advanced cancers. Assay used: immunoSEQ multiplex PCR; TCRdb lists only in-frame clones, some missing. The sample lists some 100,000 clones, 85% to 90% occurring once. Sequences were derived from CD4+ or CD8+ T cells sorted from blood, sampled in a trial of the OX40 agonist ivuxolimab. The receptors originated from an adult with an advanced solid tumor such as melanoma, head and neck, liver or kidney cancer. Both conserved end residues are part of each CDR3. The order of the fields is D gene, V gene, J gene, clone size, CDR3 DNA, CDR3 protein. The D gene is left open where the match is weak. The size field is filled for only some rows; it gives once, few, many or a size class.

>TRBD2|TRBV7-9|TRBJ2-7|NA
TGTGCCAGCAGCCAATGGGAGGGGATCGACGAGCAGTACTTC
CASSQWEGIDEQYF
>TRBD2|TRBV5-6|TRBJ2-7|NA
TGTGCCAGCAGCACTAGCGGGGGGCCCTACGAGCAGTACTTC
CASSTSGGPYEQYF
>TRBD1|TRBV6-5|TRBJ2-2|NA
TGTGCCAGCAGTGCGGACAGGCCTAACACCGGGGAGCTGTTTTTT
CASSADRPNTGELFF
>TRBD2|TRBV28|TRBJ2-3|NA
TGTGCCAGCAGTTTACCGGGGGGGCCAGGAGATACGCAGTATTTT
CASSLPGGPGDTQYF
>TRBD1|TRBV9|TRBJ2-6|NA
TGTGCCAGCAGCCCGCGGACAGGGGGAGGCTCTGGGGCCAACGTCCTGACTTTC
CASSPRTGGGSGANVLTF
>NA|TRBV7-9|TRBJ2-1|NA
TGTGCCAGCAGCTTAGCGACTGTAAATGAGCAGTTCTTC
CASSLATVNEQFF
>TRBD1|TRBV28|TRBJ1-4|NA
TGTGCCAGCAGACCCATGGGACAGAATAATGAAAAACTGTTTTTT
CASRPMGQNNEKLFF
>TRBD2|TRBV9|TRBJ2-4|NA
TGTGCCAGCAGCGTAGCTACTAGCGGTCTTAACATTCAGTACTTC
CASSVATSGLNIQYF
>NA|TRBV7-3|TRBJ1-2|once
TGTGCCAGCGCCCGACCGGGGAGGGGCTACACCTTC
CASARPGRGYTF
>TRBD2|TRBV18|TRBJ2-4|NA
TGTGCCAGCTCCCGACTAGCGGGGGGAGTAGAAGCCAAAAACATTCAGTACTTC
CASSRLAGGVEAKNIQYF
>TRBD2|TRBV7-2|TRBJ2-3|NA
TGTGCCAGCAGCCTCCGACTAGCGGGGGGGAGCACAGATACGCAGTATTTT
CASSLRLAGGSTDTQYF
>NA|TRBV7-2|TRBJ1-3|NA
TGTGCCAGCAGCTTGGGGGGGACTGGAAACACCATATATTTT
CASSLGGTGNTIYF
>NA|TRBV19|TRBJ1-3|NA
TGTGCCAGTAGTATAAACCCGCCGGGAACAGGAAACACCATATATTTT
CASSINPPGTGNTIYF
>NA|TRBV7-8|TRBJ1-2|NA
TGTGCCAGCAGCTTAGTAGGGACGGAGCTGGGCTACACCTTC
CASSLVGTELGYTF
>NA|TRBV7-2|TRBJ1-4|once
TGTGCCAGCAGCTTAGTATCGTCCCTTTCAGGTGAAAAACTGTTTTTT
CASSLVSSLSGEKLFF
>TRBD1|TRBV10-3|TRBJ1-6|few
TGTGCCATCAGTCGGACAGGGGATAATTCACCCCTCCACTTT
CAISRTGDNSPLHF
>NA|TRBV11-2|TRBJ1-2|NA
TGTGCCAGCAGCTTAAACCCGCACAGGGCTACTCTTGAAGGCTACACCTTC
CASSLNPHRATLEGYTF
>NA|TRBV4-2|TRBJ2-3|NA
TGTGCCAGCAGCCATGGAGCGCCAGATACGCAGTATTTT
CASSHGAPDTQYF
>NA|TRBV30|TRBJ2-3|NA
TGTGCCTGGAGTTATGGCTCCAGCACAGATACGCAGTATTTT
CAWSYGSSTDTQYF
>NA|TRBV28|TRBJ2-6|NA
TGTGCCAGCATACCGGGGGCAGCTTACTCTGGGGCCAACGTCCTGACTTTC
CASIPGAAYSGANVLTF
>NA|TRBV28|TRBJ1-2|NA
TGTGCCAGCAGTTTGGACAACTATAGCTACACCTTC
CASSLDNYSYTF
>NA|TRBV11-2|TRBJ1-2|NA
TGTGCCAGCAGCTTAGTCGCCCAGGGTGGCTACACCTTC
CASSLVAQGGYTF